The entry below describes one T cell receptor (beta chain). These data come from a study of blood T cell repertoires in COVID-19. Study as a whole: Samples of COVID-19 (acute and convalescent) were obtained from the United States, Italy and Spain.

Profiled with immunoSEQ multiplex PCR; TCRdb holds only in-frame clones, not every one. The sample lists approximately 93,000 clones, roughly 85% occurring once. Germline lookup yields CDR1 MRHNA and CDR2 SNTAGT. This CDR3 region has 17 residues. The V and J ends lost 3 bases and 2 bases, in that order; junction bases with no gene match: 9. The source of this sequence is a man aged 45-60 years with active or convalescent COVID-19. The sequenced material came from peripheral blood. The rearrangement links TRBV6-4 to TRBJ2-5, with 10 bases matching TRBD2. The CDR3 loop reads CASSEERGGLGQETQYF. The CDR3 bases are TGTGCCAGCAGTGAAGAGCGGGGGGGTTTAGGGCAAGAGACCCAGTACTTC.